This entry lists 21 T cell receptor beta chains sequenced from one sample in a study of blood T cells in healthy people across ages (dated by TCRdb to between 2014 and 2017). Libraries were made using 5' RACE. A second roughly 7 to 11 cycle PCR used a sample-barcoded 5' primer and a J-beta primer mix. TCRdb itself trimmed the public reads at Q25 with fastp, ran MiXCR and retained productive beta chains. Records with the same CDR3 protein are collapsed into one entry carrying the most frequent genes and DNA. The sample includes approximately 2,000,000 distinct CDR3 sequences, with 30% to 40% observed a single time. The ten largest clones represent 20% to 25% of the sample. Sequenced input: blood. The receptors come from a human donor in good health.

This clonotype has just a few counts. The chain couples TRBV12-3 or TRBV12-4 to TRBJ1-5; 8 nucleotides align to TRBD1. J was trimmed by 2 bases and V by 6 bases; bases with no gene match: 12. The CDR3 has 17 residues. The CDR3 spells CASSPPRGQVGNQPQHF. For the CDR3, the DNA is TGTGCCAGCAGCCCTCCACGGGGACAGGTCGGCAATCAGCCCCAGCATTTT.

This clonotype was seen just once. The chain couples TRBV9 to TRBJ2-1; 8 bases agree with TRBD1. The CDR3 covers 15 residues. Germline lookup yields CDR1 SGDLS and CDR2 YYNGEE. J was trimmed by 9 bases and V by 4 bases; bases with no gene match: 12. The CDR3 loop is CASSSGTGLDSEQFF. CDR3 nucleotides: TGTGCCAGCAGCTCCGGGACAGGCCTTGATAGTGAGCAGTTCTTC.

The chain has TRBV20-1 and TRBJ2-6; D tentatively fits TRBD1 or TRBD2 (6 bases each). There are 15 residues in the CDR3. CDR1 and CDR2 (germline): DFQATT, SNEGSKA (reference sequence). Trimming took 6 bases from V and 3 from J, leaving 15 bases between them. The CDR3 loop is CSAPKGGLGANVLTF. CDR3 in DNA: TGCAGTGCCCCGAAAGGGGGGCTTGGGGCCAACGTCCTGACTTTC.

This chain uses TRBV7-2 with TRBJ2-5; 9 positions agree with TRBD1. Germline CDR1 is SGHTA and CDR2 is FQGNSA. The CDR3 totals 16 residues. Unmatched junction bases numbered 8, after V lost 2 bases and J lost 4 bases. In DNA, the CDR3 is TGTGCCAGCAGCTTAACATCGGGACAGGGTGGAGAGACCCAGTACTTC. It yields the protein CASSLTSGQGGETQYF.

In regard to this clonotype: The junction departs from germline at one end; a sequencing error may be responsible. The chain carries TRBV6-1 and TRBJ2-1; D gene uncertain. This CDR3 contains 13 residues. Per the germline V gene, CDR1 is MNHNS and CDR2 is SASEGT. The CDR3 bases are TGTGCCAGCGAAACCCGCTCCTACAATGAGCGGTTCTTC. Amino acid sequence: CASETRSYNERFF.

This clonotype appeared once. The DNA of the CDR3 is TGCGCCAGCAGCTCGGGTTTGGGGATAATAACAGATACGCAGTATTTT. Its translation is CASSSGLGIITDTQYF. The V and J genes are TRBV5-1 and TRBJ2-3; D uncertain. The germline V and J ends were trimmed by 3 bases and 3 bases, with 17 bases remaining between them. The CDR3 totals 16 residues. Germline CDR1 reads SGHRS; CDR2 reads YFSETQ.

In this sample, this clonotype turned up a few times. A read error may be the cause here, since a much bigger clone is one base away. The chain employs TRBV6-2 or TRBV6-3 and TRBJ2-7, with D perhaps assigned TRBD1 or TRBD2 (6 bases each). Trimming took 2 bases from V and 12 from J, leaving 11 bases between them. CDR1 is MNHEY and CDR2 is SVGEGT in the germline V gene. The CDR3 is made up of 11 amino acids. CDR3 in amino acids: CASSYNGGRYF. The CDR3 region has the DNA TGTGCCAGCAGTTACAACGGGGGCCGGTACTTC.

This chain joins TRBV7-2 and TRBJ2-7; 9 positions agree with TRBD1. This CDR3 has 15 amino acids. V lost 5 bases, J lost 4 bases, and 9 bases stayed unmatched. Germline CDR1 reads SGHTA; CDR2 reads FQGNSA. Written as DNA, the CDR3 is TGTGCCAGCAGCGTCGGGACAGGGACAATGTACGAGCAGTACTTC. It specifies CASSVGTGTMYEQYF.

The chain has TRBV2 and TRBJ2-7; 8 nucleotides match TRBD1. Germline trimming cut 10 bases from V and 0 bases from J; bases unmatched to any gene: 5. From germline, CDR1 is SNHLY and CDR2 FYNNEI. CDR3 size: 13 residues. Written as DNA, the CDR3 is TGTGCCATCTCGACAGGGGTCTCCTACGAGCAGTACTTC. Protein: CAISTGVSYEQYF.

This clonotype has a handful of counts. This chain connects TRBV29-1 to TRBJ1-5; TRBD1 is a possible D gene (6 bases). CDR1 is SQVTM, CDR2 ANQGSEA, per germline. The CDR3 has 14 amino acids. V dropped 4 bases and J dropped 0 bases, with 10 bases sitting between them. The CDR3 here is CSVGLQGSNQPQHF. In nucleotides, the CDR3 is TGCAGCGTTGGGCTACAGGGTAGCAATCAGCCCCAGCATTTT.

This clonotype occurred once. This could be a read error, since a much larger clone is one nucleotide away. The rearrangement uses TRBV7-2 and TRBJ2-4; D perhaps matches TRBD2 (5 bases). The CDR3 runs 14 residues. Per the germline V gene, CDR1 is SGHTA and CDR2 is FQGNSA. CDR3 nucleotides: TGTGCCTGCAGCTTAGCGCCCGTGAAAAACATTCAGTACTTC. This translates into CACSLAPVKNIQYF. Full variable domain (missing parts from reference TRBV7-2 and TRBJ2-4): GAGVSQSPSNKVTEKGKDVELRCDPISGHTALYWYRQSLGQGLEFLIYFQGNSAPDKSGLPSDRFSAERTGGSVSTLTIQRTQQEDSAVYLCACSLAPVKNIQYFGAGTRLSVL.

CDR3 nucleotides: TGTGCCAGCAGCCACCCCCAGGGACACCCAACGCAGTATTTT. It yields the protein CASSHPQGHPTQYF. This rearrangement joins TRBV4-2 to TRBJ2-3; D might be TRBD1 (6 bases). CDR1 LGHNA and CDR2 YNFKEQ come from the germline V gene. Trimming shortened V by 3 bases and J by 9 bases, and 16 bases separated the two germline ends. This CDR3 spans 14 amino acids.

The rearrangement links TRBV20-1 to TRBJ1-2; D possibly corresponds to TRBD1 (5 bases). Germline-derived CDR1 and CDR2 are DFQATT and SNEGSKA (reference sequence). Trimming removed 1 base from V and 4 bases from J, with 10 bases in between. The CDR3 covers 13 residues. CDR3 sequence (DNA): TGCAGTGCTAGAGGGGGGGTTGGCTATGGCTACACCTTC. This codes for CSARGGVGYGYTF.

In this sample, this clonotype turned up a few times. The DNA for the CDR3 is TGTGCCAGTCGAGTGACGATGAACACTGAAGCTTTCTTT. The encoded protein is CASRVTMNTEAFF. This chain uses TRBV19 with TRBJ1-1; D not resolved. This CDR3 contains 13 residues. Trimming took off 8 bases at V and 0 bases at J, with 10 bases between the two ends. From germline, CDR1 is LNHDA and CDR2 SQIVND (reference sequence).

The rearrangement uses TRBV4-3 and TRBJ2-5; 10 bases map to TRBD1. The J call is doubtful: the DNA matches TRBJ2-7 better. Germline assignment: CDR1 LGHNA and CDR2 YSLEER. The CDR3 runs to 15 residues. CDR3 amino acids: CASSQTGQGIHEQYF. DNA for the CDR3: TGCGCCAGCAGCCAAACGGGACAGGGGATCCACGAGCAGTACTTC.

This clonotype occurred a few times. The rearrangement joins TRBV7-9 to TRBJ2-1, with a weak D call TRBD1 (5 bases). The CDR3 has 14 amino acids. CDR1 is SEHNR, CDR2 FQNEAQ, per germline (reference sequence). V shed 4 bases and J shed 7 bases, with 14 bases lying between them. For the CDR3, the DNA is TGTGCCAGCAGCTACGGCAGGGTGGGTAATGAGCAGTTCTTC. As protein: CASSYGRVGNEQFF.

Only a few counts were recorded for this clonotype. Compared with germline, one end of the junction differs, possibly owing to a read error. This chain uses TRBV5-1 with TRBJ2-5; D not certain. CDR3 length: 15 residues. Per the germline V gene, CDR1 is SGHRS and CDR2 is YFSETQ. CDR3 sequence (DNA): TGTGCCAGCAGCTTGGTGGGCACCTACCAAGAGACCCAGTACTTC. Encoded protein: CASSLVGTYQETQYF.

The chain employs TRBV28 and TRBJ2-1; TRBD1 aligns across 11 bases. The CDR3 has 15 amino acids. Trimming removed 3 bases from V and 8 bases from J; junction bases left unmatched: 6. The V gene's germline CDR1 is MDHEN and CDR2 SYDVKM. DNA of the CDR3: TGTGCCAGCAGTTTTTTGGGACAGGGGGGGGATGAGCAGTTCTTC. Protein: CASSFLGQGGDEQFF.

This clonotype was recorded at least ten times. V gene TRBV18 combines with J gene TRBJ2-1, with 11 bases that match TRBD2. This CDR3 is 15 amino acids long. J was trimmed by 9 bases and V by 0 bases; bases with no gene match: 4. In germline, CDR1 is KGHSH, CDR2 LQKENI. CDR3: CASSPPVAGGTEQFF. DNA for the CDR3: TGTGCCAGCTCACCACCGGTAGCGGGGGGGACTGAGCAGTTCTTC.

This clonotype was picked up a small number of times. The chain links TRBV12-3 or TRBV12-4 to TRBJ2-7; 10 nucleotides match TRBD2. CDR3 length: 15 amino acids. V was clipped by 6 bases and J by 5 bases; unmatched bases: 10. The CDR3 region has the DNA TGTGCCAGCAGCCCGACCCTAGCGGGGGCTGACGAGCAGTACTTC. It translates to CASSPTLAGADEQYF.

V and J are TRBV2 and TRBJ2-7; D assignment may be TRBD1 or TRBD2 (5 bases each). Germline V lookup: CDR1 SNHLY, CDR2 FYNNEI. The CDR3 spans 14 residues. The germline V and J ends were trimmed by 6 bases and 5 bases, with 17 bases remaining between them. CDR3 in DNA: TGTGCCAGCAGAGAGGGGATAGGGGCCAACGAGCAGTACTTC. Its translation is CASREGIGANEQYF.